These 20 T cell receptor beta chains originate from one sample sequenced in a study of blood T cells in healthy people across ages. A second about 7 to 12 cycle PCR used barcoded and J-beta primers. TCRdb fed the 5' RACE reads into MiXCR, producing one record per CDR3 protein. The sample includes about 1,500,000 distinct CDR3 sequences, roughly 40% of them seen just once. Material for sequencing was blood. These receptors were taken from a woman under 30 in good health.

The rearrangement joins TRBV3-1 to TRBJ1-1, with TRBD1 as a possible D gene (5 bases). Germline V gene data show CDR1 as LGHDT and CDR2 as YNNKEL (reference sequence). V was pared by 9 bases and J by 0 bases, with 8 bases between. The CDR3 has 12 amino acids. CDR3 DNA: TGTGCCAGTGACAGCCTGAACACTGAAGCTTTCTTT. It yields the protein CASDSLNTEAFF.

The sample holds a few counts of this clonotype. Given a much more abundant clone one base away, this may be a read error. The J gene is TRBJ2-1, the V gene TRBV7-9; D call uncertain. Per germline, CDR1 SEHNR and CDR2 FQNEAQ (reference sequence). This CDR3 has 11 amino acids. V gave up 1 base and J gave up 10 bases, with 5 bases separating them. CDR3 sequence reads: CASSLGEEQFF. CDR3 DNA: TGTGCCAGCAGCTTAGGCGAGGAGCAGTTCTTC.

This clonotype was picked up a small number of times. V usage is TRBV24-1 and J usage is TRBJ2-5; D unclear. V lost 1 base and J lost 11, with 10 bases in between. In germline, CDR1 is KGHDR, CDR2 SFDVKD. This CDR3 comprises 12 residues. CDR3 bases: TGTGCCACCAGTGATTTCCGGCTAAAGCAGTACTTC. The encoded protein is CATSDFRLKQYF.

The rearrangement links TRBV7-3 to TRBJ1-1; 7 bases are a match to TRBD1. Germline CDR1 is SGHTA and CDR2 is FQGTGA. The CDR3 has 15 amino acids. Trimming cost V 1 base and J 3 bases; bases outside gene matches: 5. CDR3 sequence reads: CASSLMGRGDTEAFF. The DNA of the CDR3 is TGTGCCAGCAGCTTAATGGGCAGGGGGGACACTGAAGCTTTCTTT.

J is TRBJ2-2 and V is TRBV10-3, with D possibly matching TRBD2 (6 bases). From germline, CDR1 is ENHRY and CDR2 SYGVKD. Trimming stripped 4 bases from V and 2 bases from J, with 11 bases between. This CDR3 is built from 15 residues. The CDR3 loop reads CAISGGSGNTGELFF. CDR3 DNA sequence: TGTGCCATCAGTGGTGGTAGCGGAAACACCGGGGAGCTGTTTTTT.

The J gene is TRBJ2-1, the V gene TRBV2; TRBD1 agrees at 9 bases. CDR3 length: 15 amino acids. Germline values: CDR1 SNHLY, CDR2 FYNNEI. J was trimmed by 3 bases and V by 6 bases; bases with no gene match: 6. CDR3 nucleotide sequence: TGTGCCAGCAGGCCCCGGGACAGGGTCTACAATGAGCAGTTCTTC. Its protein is CASRPRDRVYNEQFF.

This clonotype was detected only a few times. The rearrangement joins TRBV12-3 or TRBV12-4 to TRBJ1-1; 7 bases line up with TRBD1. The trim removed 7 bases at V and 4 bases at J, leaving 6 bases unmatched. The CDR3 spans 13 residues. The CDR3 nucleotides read TGTGCCAGCACCCTACAGGGGTCCACTGAAGCTTTCTTT. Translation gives CASTLQGSTEAFF.

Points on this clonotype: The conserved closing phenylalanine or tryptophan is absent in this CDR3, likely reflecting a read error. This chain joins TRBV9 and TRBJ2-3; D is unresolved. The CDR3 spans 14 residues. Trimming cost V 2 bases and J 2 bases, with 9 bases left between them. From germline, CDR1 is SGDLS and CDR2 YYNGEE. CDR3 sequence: CASSVWGFTDTQYS. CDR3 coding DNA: TGTGCCAGCAGCGTCTGGGGTTTCACAGATACGCAGTATTCT.

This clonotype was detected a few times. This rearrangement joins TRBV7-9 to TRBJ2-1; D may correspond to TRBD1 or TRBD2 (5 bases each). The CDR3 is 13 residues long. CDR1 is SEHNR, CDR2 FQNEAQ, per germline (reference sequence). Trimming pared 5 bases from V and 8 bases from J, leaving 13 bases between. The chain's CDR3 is CASSATRGDEQFF. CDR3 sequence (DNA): TGTGCCAGCAGCGCTACTAGAGGGGATGAGCAGTTCTTC.

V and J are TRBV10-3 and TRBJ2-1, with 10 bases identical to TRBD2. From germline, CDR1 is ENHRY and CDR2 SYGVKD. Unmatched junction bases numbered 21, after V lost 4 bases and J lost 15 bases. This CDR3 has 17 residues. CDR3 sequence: CAISGPTWGSGGSLSFF. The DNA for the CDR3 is TGTGCCATCAGTGGTCCCACGTGGGGTAGCGGGGGGAGTTTATCGTTCTTC.

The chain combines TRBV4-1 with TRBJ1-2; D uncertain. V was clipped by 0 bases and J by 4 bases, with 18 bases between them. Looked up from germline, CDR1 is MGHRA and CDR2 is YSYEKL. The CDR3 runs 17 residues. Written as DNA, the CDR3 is TGCGCCAGCAGCCAAGATGCCGGATTCGGGGAGTTCTATGGCTACACCTTC. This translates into CASSQDAGFGEFYGYTF.

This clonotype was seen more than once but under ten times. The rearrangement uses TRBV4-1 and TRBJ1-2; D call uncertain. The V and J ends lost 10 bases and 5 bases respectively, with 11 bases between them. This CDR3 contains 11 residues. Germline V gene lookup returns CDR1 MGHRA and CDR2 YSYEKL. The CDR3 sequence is CATSSLYGYTF. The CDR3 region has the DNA TGCGCCACCTCAAGTCTGTATGGCTACACCTTC.

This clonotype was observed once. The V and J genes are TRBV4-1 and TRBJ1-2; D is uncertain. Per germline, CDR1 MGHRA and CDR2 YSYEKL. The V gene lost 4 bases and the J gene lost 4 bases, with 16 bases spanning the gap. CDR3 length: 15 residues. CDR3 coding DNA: TGCGCCAGCAGCCTACCGGACGGTGGGAGCTATGGCTACACCTTC. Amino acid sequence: CASSLPDGGSYGYTF.

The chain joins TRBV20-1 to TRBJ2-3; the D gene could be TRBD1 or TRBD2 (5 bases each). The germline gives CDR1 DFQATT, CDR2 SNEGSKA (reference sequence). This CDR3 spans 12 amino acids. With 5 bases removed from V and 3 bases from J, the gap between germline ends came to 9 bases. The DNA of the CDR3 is TGCAGTGCTGGGGGATGGACAGATACGCAGTATTTT. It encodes CSAGGWTDTQYF.

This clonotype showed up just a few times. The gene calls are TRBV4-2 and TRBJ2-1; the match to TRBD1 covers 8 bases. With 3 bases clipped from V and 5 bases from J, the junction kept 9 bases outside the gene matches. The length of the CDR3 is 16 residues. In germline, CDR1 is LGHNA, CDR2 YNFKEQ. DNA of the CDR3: TGTGCCAGCAGCCACACCGGGACAGGCTTTAACAATGAGCAGTTCTTC. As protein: CASSHTGTGFNNEQFF.

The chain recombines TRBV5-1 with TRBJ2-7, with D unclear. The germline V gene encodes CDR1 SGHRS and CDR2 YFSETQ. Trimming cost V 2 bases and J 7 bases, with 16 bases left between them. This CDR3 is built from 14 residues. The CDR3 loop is CASSFGPSNSEQYF. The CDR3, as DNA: TGCGCCAGCAGCTTCGGGCCCTCCAATTCGGAGCAGTACTTC.

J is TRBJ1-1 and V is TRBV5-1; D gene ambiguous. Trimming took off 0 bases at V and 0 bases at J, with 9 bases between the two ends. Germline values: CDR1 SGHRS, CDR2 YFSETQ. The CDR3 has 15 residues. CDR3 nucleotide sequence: TGCGCCAGCAGCTTGGACGGCATTATGAACACTGAAGCTTTCTTT. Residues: CASSLDGIMNTEAFF. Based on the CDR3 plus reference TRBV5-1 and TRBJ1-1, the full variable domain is KAGVTQTPRYLIKTRGQQVTLSCSPISGHRSVSWYQQTPGQGLQFLFEYFSETQRNKGNFPGRFSGRQFSNSRSEMNVSTLELGDSALYLCASSLDGIMNTEAFFGQGTRLTVV.

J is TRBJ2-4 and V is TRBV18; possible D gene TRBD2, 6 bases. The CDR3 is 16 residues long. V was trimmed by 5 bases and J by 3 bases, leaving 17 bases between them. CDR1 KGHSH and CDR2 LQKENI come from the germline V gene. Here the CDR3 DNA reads TGTGCCAGCTCAGGCCTCCAGCTCGGGGGCAAAAACATTCAGTACTTC. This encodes CASSGLQLGGKNIQYF.

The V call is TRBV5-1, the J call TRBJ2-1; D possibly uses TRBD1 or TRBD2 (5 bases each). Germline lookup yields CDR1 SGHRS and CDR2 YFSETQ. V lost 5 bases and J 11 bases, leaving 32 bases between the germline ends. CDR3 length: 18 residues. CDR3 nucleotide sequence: TGCGCCAGCAGGAACAGGAAACTCATCGGAGGACTCGCAAATAAGCAGTTCTTC. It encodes CASRNRKLIGGLANKQFF.

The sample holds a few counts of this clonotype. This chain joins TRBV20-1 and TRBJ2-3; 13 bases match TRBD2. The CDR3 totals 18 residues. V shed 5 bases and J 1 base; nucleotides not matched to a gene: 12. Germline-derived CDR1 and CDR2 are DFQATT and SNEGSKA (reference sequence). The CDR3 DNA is TGCAGTGCTCCAGGGACTAGCGGGAAGTGGAGCCGCACAGATACGCAGTATTTT. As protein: CSAPGTSGKWSRTDTQYF.